This T cell receptor (beta chain) derives from a study of blood T cell repertoires in COVID-19. At the level of the study: The samples span acute and convalescent COVID-19 from the United States, Italy and Spain. PBMCs, B-cell-depleted T cells, or T cells provided the cDNA or gDNA that made up the material.

Authors' processing steps: How many nucleated cells were present was estimated from reference gene primer amplification. TCRdb keeps only in-frame clones here, not all; method: immunoSEQ multiplex PCR. For V, J and clone size, that table is used; D and trimming come from the DNA. The table lists 55,000 to 70,000 clones, 80% to 85% of them singletons. V was trimmed by 6 bases and J by 4 bases, leaving 10 bases between them. CDR1 is ENHRY, CDR2 SYGVKD, per germline. The CDR3 has 13 amino acids. This clonotype was obtained from a woman at least 80 years old with acute or convalescent COVID-19. The sequenced sample was peripheral blood. The chain has TRBV10-3 and TRBJ1-3; D perhaps matches TRBD1 (6 bases). CDR3 in DNA: TGTGCCATCAGAGGGGGGGTCGGAAACACCATATATTTT. It yields the protein CAIRGGVGNTIYF.